The rows below give T cell receptor beta chains drawn from one sample of a study of blood T cell repertoires in COVID-19. Data came from immunoSEQ multiplex PCR; TCRdb stores just in-frame clones and leaves some out. The sample shows about 220,000 clones, around 82% of them seen only once. The source material was peripheral blood. These TCRs come from a woman aged 60-75 years with acute or convalescent COVID-19. Each CDR3 is given with its conserved first and last residue. The D gene is left open where the match is weak. Some rows mark clone size as missing; the rest say once, few, many or name a class of expanded clone.

d_call: NA; j_call: TRBJ1-1; v_call: TRBV3-1/TRBV3-2; clone_size: NA; cdr3_nt: TGTGCCAGCAGCGCCAGGGGAAAAACTGAAGCTTTCTTT; cdr3_aa: CASSARGKTEAFF
d_call: NA; j_call: TRBJ1-5; v_call: TRBV5-1; clone_size: NA; cdr3_nt: TGCGCCAGCAGCTTAGGAGCCGGTCAGGGGCCCCAGCATTTT; cdr3_aa: CASSLGAGQGPQHF
d_call: TRBD2; j_call: TRBJ2-5; v_call: TRBV11-2; clone_size: NA; cdr3_nt: TGTGCCAGCAGCGCAGTAAGGGGACTAGCGGGGCAAGAGACCCAGTACTTC; cdr3_aa: CASSAVRGLAGQETQYF
d_call: NA; j_call: TRBJ1-1; v_call: TRBV27; clone_size: NA; cdr3_nt: TGTGCCAGCAGTAAAAGGGTAGACAGTGAAGCTTTCTTT; cdr3_aa: CASSKRVDSEAFF
d_call: NA; j_call: TRBJ2-7; v_call: TRBV29-1; clone_size: once; cdr3_nt: TGCAGCGTTGAATTGACAGACTCCTACGAGCAGTACTTC; cdr3_aa: CSVELTDSYEQYF
d_call: TRBD2; j_call: TRBJ2-2; v_call: TRBV27; clone_size: NA; cdr3_nt: TGTGCCAGCAGCCAGTGGGAGGGAGGGGAGCTGTTTTTT; cdr3_aa: CASSQWEGGELFF
d_call: NA; j_call: TRBJ2-4; v_call: TRBV20-1; clone_size: NA; cdr3_nt: TGCAGTGCTAGTCGGACAGTCGAAAGAGCCAAAAACATTCAGTACTTC; cdr3_aa: CSASRTVERAKNIQYF
d_call: NA; j_call: TRBJ1-1; v_call: TRBV5-5; clone_size: NA; cdr3_nt: TGTGCCAGCAGCTTGAAACAGTTGATCACTGAAGCTTTCTTT; cdr3_aa: CASSLKQLITEAFF
d_call: TRBD1; j_call: TRBJ2-7; v_call: TRBV5-6; clone_size: few; cdr3_nt: TGTGCCAGCGCTCGACAGGGGGGCTACGAGCAGTACTTC; cdr3_aa: CASARQGGYEQYF
d_call: TRBD2; j_call: TRBJ2-1; v_call: TRBV5-6; clone_size: NA; cdr3_nt: TGTGCCAGCAGACCATTAGCGGGGGGCTACAATGAGCAGTTCTTC; cdr3_aa: CASRPLAGGYNEQFF
d_call: TRBD1; j_call: TRBJ2-1; v_call: TRBV28; clone_size: NA; cdr3_nt: TGTGCCAGCATTTCGACCGGGGGACAGGGGTACAATGAGCAGTTCTTC; cdr3_aa: CASISTGGQGYNEQFF
d_call: NA; j_call: TRBJ1-1; v_call: TRBV12-3/TRBV12-4; clone_size: few; cdr3_nt: TGTGCCAGCAGCCAGGTGAACACTGAAGCTTTCTTT; cdr3_aa: CASSQVNTEAFF
d_call: TRBD2; j_call: TRBJ2-3; v_call: TRBV7-2; clone_size: NA; cdr3_nt: TGTGCCAGCAGCCACCCACAGCGGGGGGGCCCAGATACGCAGTATTTT; cdr3_aa: CASSHPQRGGPDTQYF
d_call: NA; j_call: TRBJ2-2; v_call: TRBV7-9; clone_size: few; cdr3_nt: TGTGCCAGCAGCCCCCACTTGATCGGGGAGCTGTTTTTT; cdr3_aa: CASSPHLIGELFF
d_call: TRBD1; j_call: TRBJ1-2; v_call: TRBV7-9; clone_size: NA; cdr3_nt: TGTGCCAGCGGAGAACATCCGGGACAGACTTTCTATGGCTACACCTTC; cdr3_aa: CASGEHPGQTFYGYTF
d_call: TRBD1; j_call: TRBJ2-7; v_call: TRBV4-3; clone_size: NA; cdr3_nt: TGCGCCAGCAGCCAAGATTGGGACAGCGCAACCTACGAGCAGTACTTC; cdr3_aa: CASSQDWDSATYEQYF
d_call: TRBD2; j_call: TRBJ2-3; v_call: TRBV15; clone_size: NA; cdr3_nt: TGTGCCACCAGCAGAGATCTCTTGACTAGCTCCGCAGATACGCAGTATTTT; cdr3_aa: CATSRDLLTSSADTQYF
d_call: NA; j_call: TRBJ1-3; v_call: TRBV7-6; clone_size: NA; cdr3_nt: TGTGCCAGCAGCTTAAGCCCCGCGAACACCATATATTTT; cdr3_aa: CASSLSPANTIYF
d_call: NA; j_call: TRBJ2-1; v_call: TRBV12-3/TRBV12-4; clone_size: NA; cdr3_nt: TGTGCCAGCAGTCCCCTACGCGACAATGAGCAGTTCTTC; cdr3_aa: CASSPLRDNEQFF
d_call: NA; j_call: TRBJ1-5; v_call: TRBV2; clone_size: NA; cdr3_nt: TGTGCCAGCAGTGATGTTGTTTATAGCAATCAGCCCCAGCATTTT; cdr3_aa: CASSDVVYSNQPQHF
d_call: NA; j_call: TRBJ1-1; v_call: TRBV19; clone_size: many; cdr3_nt: TGTGCCAGTAGTATTTGGGGGACAAACACTGAAGCTTTCTTT; cdr3_aa: CASSIWGTNTEAFF
d_call: NA; j_call: TRBJ2-5; v_call: TRBV2; clone_size: NA; cdr3_nt: TGTGCCAGCAGTGAAGTAGGAACAGGACAAGAGACCCAGTACTTC; cdr3_aa: CASSEVGTGQETQYF
d_call: TRBD1; j_call: TRBJ2-5; v_call: TRBV19; clone_size: NA; cdr3_nt: TGTGCCAGTAGTATCGGGACAGGGGGTATAGAGACCCAGTACTTC; cdr3_aa: CASSIGTGGIETQYF
d_call: TRBD1; j_call: TRBJ1-5; v_call: TRBV10-3; clone_size: few; cdr3_nt: TGTGCCATCAGTGAGTCAGGGACAGGGGGTATTCAGCCCCAGCATTTT; cdr3_aa: CAISESGTGGIQPQHF
d_call: TRBD2; j_call: TRBJ2-3; v_call: TRBV3-1/TRBV3-2; clone_size: once; cdr3_nt: TGTGCCAGCAGCCAAGGACTAGCGGGGTATGTAGATACGCAGTATTTT; cdr3_aa: CASSQGLAGYVDTQYF
d_call: TRBD1; j_call: TRBJ1-6; v_call: TRBV3-1/TRBV3-2; clone_size: NA; cdr3_nt: TGTGCCAGCAGCCAAGGGACAGGGAACAATTCACCCCTCCACTTT; cdr3_aa: CASSQGTGNNSPLHF
d_call: TRBD1; j_call: TRBJ2-2; v_call: TRBV11-3; clone_size: NA; cdr3_nt: TGTGCCAGCAGCCCGGGACAGGGGTACACCGGGGAGCTGTTTTTT; cdr3_aa: CASSPGQGYTGELFF
d_call: TRBD2; j_call: TRBJ2-7; v_call: TRBV3-1/TRBV3-2; clone_size: NA; cdr3_nt: TGTGCCAGCAGCCAGGCCGGGACTAGCGGCGACCACGAGCAGTACTTC; cdr3_aa: CASSQAGTSGDHEQYF
d_call: TRBD2; j_call: TRBJ2-1; v_call: TRBV19; clone_size: NA; cdr3_nt: TGTGCCAGCAAAGCAAGACTAGCGGACTCCTACAATGAGCAGTTCTTC; cdr3_aa: CASKARLADSYNEQFF
d_call: NA; j_call: TRBJ2-7; v_call: TRBV19; clone_size: few; cdr3_nt: TGTGCCAGTAGGGCCACAGGAGGGTACGAGCAGTACTTC; cdr3_aa: CASRATGGYEQYF
d_call: NA; j_call: TRBJ1-1; v_call: TRBV7-8; clone_size: NA; cdr3_nt: TGTGCCAGCAGCTTAGCGGGCAGGGTGGTTGAAGCTTTCTTT; cdr3_aa: CASSLAGRVVEAFF